Each of the 17 T cell receptor beta chains below was sequenced from the same sample in a study of T cell responses to AZD1222 COVID-19 vaccine. The repertoire was sequenced with immunoSEQ multiplex PCR; TCRdb's copy has only in-frame clones and lacks some. The repertoire consists of around 120,000 clones, with about 90% occurring once and the leading ten covering roughly 8%. The specimen comprised peripheral blood, sampled on day 0 of AZD1222 vaccination. The origin of the receptors is an adult in good health.

V and J are TRBV7-6 and TRBJ2-3; D is unclear. With 5 bases removed from V and 6 bases from J, the gap between germline ends came to 9 bases. CDR1 is SGHVS, CDR2 FNYEAQ, per germline. The CDR3 has 12 residues. CDR3 sequence: CASSLGLDTQYF. CDR3 nucleotide sequence: TGTGCCAGCAGCCTCGGGTTGGATACGCAGTATTTT.

This clone came up a few times. V usage is TRBV5-1 and J usage is TRBJ1-2, with TRBD1 as a possible D gene (6 bases). CDR1 SGHRS and CDR2 YFSETQ come from the germline V gene. The CDR3 consists of 14 residues. V dropped 0 bases and J dropped 2 bases, with 8 bases sitting between them. The CDR3 DNA is TGCGCCAGCAGCTTGGCAGGGGCGAACTATGGCTACACCTTC. As protein: CASSLAGANYGYTF.

The chain has TRBV15 and TRBJ1-4; D not resolved. Germline CDR1 reads LNHNV; CDR2 reads YYDKDF (reference sequence). CDR3 length equals 16 residues. V lost 0 bases and J lost 5, with 13 bases in between. The CDR3 DNA follows: TGTGCCACCAGCAGAGATCGGGGATATCAGAATGAAAAACTGTTTTTT. It translates to CATSRDRGYQNEKLFF.

The V and J genes are TRBV28 and TRBJ2-7; D gene ambiguous. Germline assignment: CDR1 MDHEN and CDR2 SYDVKM. The V gene lost 3 bases and the J gene lost 1 base, with 4 bases spanning the gap. This CDR3 spans 12 amino acids. CDR3 sequence reads: CASSFLSYEQYF. The CDR3 nucleotides are TGTGCCAGCAGTTTCCTGTCCTACGAGCAGTACTTC.

This clone was recorded only once. The rearrangement uses TRBV24-1 and TRBJ2-3, with D maybe TRBD1 (6 bases). V was cut by 9 bases and J by 9 bases, with 12 bases left in between. Germline V lookup: CDR1 KGHDR, CDR2 SFDVKD. CDR3 length equals 11 residues. The DNA for the CDR3 is TGTGCCACCTCCTACCAGGGGACGCAGTATTTT. Residues: CATSYQGTQYF.

This clone was seen more than once but under ten times. V usage is TRBV28 and J usage is TRBJ2-3, with 7 bases aligning to TRBD2. Germline lookup yields CDR1 MDHEN and CDR2 SYDVKM. Germline trimming cut 5 bases from V and 0 bases from J; bases unmatched to any gene: 2. The CDR3 length is 14 residues. CDR3 bases: TGTGCCAGCAGTGATAGCGGGAGCACAGATACGCAGTATTTT. This codes for CASSDSGSTDTQYF.

The gene calls are TRBV7-9 and TRBJ2-2; 8 nucleotides agree with TRBD1. This CDR3 region has 16 residues. Unmatched junction bases numbered 7, after V lost 1 base and J lost 6 bases. Germline V gene data show CDR1 as SEHNR and CDR2 as FQNEAQ (reference sequence). The CDR3 region is CASSLVGTGRAGELFF. The DNA of the CDR3 is TGTGCCAGCAGCTTAGTCGGGACAGGAAGGGCCGGGGAGCTGTTTTTT.

This clone appeared a single time. The gene calls are TRBV5-4 and TRBJ1-2; D not resolved. The germline CDR1 and CDR2 sequences are SGHNT and YYREEE (reference sequence). The CDR3 is 12 amino acids. Trimming stripped 6 bases from V and 0 bases from J, with 6 bases between. The CDR3 reads CASNNANYGYTF. DNA for the CDR3: TGTGCCAGCAACAATGCTAACTATGGCTACACCTTC.

The chain is built from TRBV9 and TRBJ2-7, with 9 bases lining up with TRBD2. The CDR3 is made up of 16 amino acids. Losses at the gene ends were 3 bases for V and 6 bases for J; bases not matched to a gene: 13. The germline CDR1 and CDR2 sequences are SGDLS and YYNGEE. The CDR3 spells CASSGDPVAGEGEQYF. The CDR3 DNA is TGTGCCAGCAGCGGAGATCCCGTAGCGGGAGAGGGCGAGCAGTACTTC.

This clone was counted once. This chain connects TRBV5-1 to TRBJ1-1; 9 bases line up with TRBD1. V trimming: 5 bases; J trimming: 1 base; junction bases outside the gene matches: 6. The germline V gene has CDR1 SGHRS and CDR2 YFSETQ. The CDR3 has 15 residues. The CDR3 DNA reads as TGCGCCAGCAGACACGGGACAGGGAGGAACACTGAAGCTTTCTTT. As protein: CASRHGTGRNTEAFF.

This rearrangement joins TRBV20-1 to TRBJ1-1; D possibly corresponds to TRBD1 (6 bases). Per germline, CDR1 DFQATT and CDR2 SNEGSKA (reference sequence). The V gene lost 3 bases and the J gene lost 0 bases, with 17 bases spanning the gap. This CDR3 has 16 amino acids. The CDR3 sequence: CSASLNRGGMNTEAFF. The CDR3 bases are TGCAGTGCTAGTCTTAATCGAGGGGGTATGAACACTGAAGCTTTCTTT.

The rearrangement links TRBV9 to TRBJ2-3; D not certain. Germline V gives CDR1 SGDLS, CDR2 YYNGEE. The germline V and J ends were trimmed by 0 bases and 6 bases, with 5 bases remaining between them. The CDR3 covers 12 residues. CDR3 sequence reads: CASSVGWDTQYF. As DNA, the CDR3 is TGTGCCAGCAGCGTAGGTTGGGATACGCAGTATTTT.

A note on this clone: One end of the junction fails to match germline, which may point to a read error. This rearrangement joins TRBV6-4 to TRBJ2-7; D is unclear. CDR1 MRHNA and CDR2 SNTAGT come from the germline V gene. CDR3 length: 13 amino acids. The CDR3 spells CASSDFLSGVNHF. The CDR3 DNA reads as TGTGCCAGCAGTGACTTTTTGTCAGGCGTCAACCACTTC.

This clone was found once. This rearrangement joins TRBV4-1 to TRBJ2-7; D is undetermined. This CDR3 is built from 15 residues. CDR1 is MGHRA and CDR2 is YSYEKL in the germline V gene. Trimming stripped 3 bases from V and 3 bases from J, with 15 bases between. CDR3 loop: CASSHPGRLFYEQYF. CDR3 nucleotide sequence: TGCGCCAGCAGCCACCCAGGTCGACTCTTCTACGAGCAGTACTTC.

The V and J genes are TRBV9 and TRBJ2-7; D gene ambiguous. The CDR3 is made up of 14 amino acids. Germline V gene lookup returns CDR1 SGDLS and CDR2 YYNGEE. V was shortened by 0 bases and J by 0 bases, with 7 bases between the two germline ends. The CDR3 protein is CASSVDPNSYEQYF. CDR3 DNA sequence: TGTGCCAGCAGCGTAGACCCGAACTCCTACGAGCAGTACTTC.

This chain connects TRBV28 to TRBJ1-5; 10 bases are shared with TRBD1. Losses at the gene ends were 6 bases for V and 8 bases for J; bases not matched to a gene: 13. CDR3 length equals 16 residues. Germline CDR1 reads MDHEN; CDR2 reads SYDVKM. The CDR3 DNA is TGTGCCAGCAGGCGGACAGGGGGTCTTATCGAAAAGCCCCAGCATTTT. This encodes CASRRTGGLIEKPQHF. The full variable domain, rest sourced from reference TRBV28 and TRBJ1-5, is DVKVTQSSRYLVKRTGEKVFLECVQDMDHENMFWYRQDPGLGLRLIYFSYDVKMKEKGDIPEGYSVSREKKERFSLILESASTNQTSMYLCASRRTGGLIEKPQHFGDGTRLSIL.

V gene TRBV5-5 combines with J gene TRBJ1-5; the D gene is possibly TRBD1 (5 bases). The germline V gene encodes CDR1 SGHKS and CDR2 YYEKEE (reference sequence). Trimming stripped 1 base from V and 5 bases from J, with 7 bases between. The CDR3 has 13 residues. This CDR3 is CASSLRGDQPQHF. CDR3 sequence (DNA): TGTGCCAGCAGCTTGAGGGGCGATCAGCCCCAGCATTTT.